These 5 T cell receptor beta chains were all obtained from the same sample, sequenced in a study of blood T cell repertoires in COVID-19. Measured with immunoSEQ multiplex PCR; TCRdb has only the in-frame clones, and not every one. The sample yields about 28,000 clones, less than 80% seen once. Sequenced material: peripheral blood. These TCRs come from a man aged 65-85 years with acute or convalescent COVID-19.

The CDR3 loop reads CSVNRGEQYF. The CDR3 DNA reads as TGCAGTGTCAATCGGGGGGAGCAGTACTTC. V usage is TRBV20-1 and J usage is TRBJ2-7; perhaps TRBD2 as D (6 bases). CDR3 length: 10 amino acids. Between the trimmed V and J ends, which lost 7 bases and 7 bases, there was a span of 11 bases. From germline, CDR1 is DFQATT and CDR2 SNEGSKA (reference sequence).

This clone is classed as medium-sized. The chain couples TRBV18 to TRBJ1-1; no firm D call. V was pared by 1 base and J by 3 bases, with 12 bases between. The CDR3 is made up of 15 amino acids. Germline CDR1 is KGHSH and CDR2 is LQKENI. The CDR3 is CASSPRRVPDTEAFF. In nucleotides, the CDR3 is TGTGCCAGCTCACCACGGAGGGTTCCGGACACTGAAGCTTTCTTT.

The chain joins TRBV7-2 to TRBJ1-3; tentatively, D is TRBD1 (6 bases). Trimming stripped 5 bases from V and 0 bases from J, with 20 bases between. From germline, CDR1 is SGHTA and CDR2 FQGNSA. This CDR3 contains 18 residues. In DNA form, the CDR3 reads TGTGCCAGCAGCCCTAACCCCGGGACACACGGCTCTGGAAACACCATATATTTT. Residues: CASSPNPGTHGSGNTIYF.

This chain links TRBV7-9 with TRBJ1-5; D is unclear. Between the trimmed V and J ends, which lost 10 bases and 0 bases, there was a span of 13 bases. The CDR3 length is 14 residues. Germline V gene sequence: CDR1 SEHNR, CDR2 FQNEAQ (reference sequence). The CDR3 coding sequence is TGTGCCACCACGGCGGATTATAGCAATCAGCCCCAGCATTTT. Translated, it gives CATTADYSNQPQHF.

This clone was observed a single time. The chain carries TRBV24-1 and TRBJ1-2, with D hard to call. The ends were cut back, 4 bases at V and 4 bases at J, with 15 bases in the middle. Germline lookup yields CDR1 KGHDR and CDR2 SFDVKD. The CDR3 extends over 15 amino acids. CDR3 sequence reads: CATSDTKSASYGYTF. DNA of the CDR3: TGTGCCACCAGTGACACTAAGTCAGCCAGCTATGGCTACACCTTC.